A single sample is the source of the 10 T cell receptor beta chains below, sequenced in a study of tumor and adjacent non-tumor tissue in lung cancer. RNA was extracted from bulk tissue without any cell sorting. More than 3 cm separated this lung sample from the edge of the tumor. Three rounds of nested PCR, following a modified ARM-PCR protocol, produced the TCRbeta library. TCRdb independently ran MiXCR on the multiplex PCR reads; one entry per CDR3 protein. The sample lists 77,000 or so distinct CDR3 sequences, 76% seen once, with roughly 37% in the top ten. Sequencing was carried out using distant non-tumor lung tissue. The receptors come from a man in his sixties or seventies with non-small cell lung cancer.

In the case of this clonotype: An end of the junction differs from the germline gene, which may be a read error. The gene calls are TRBV5-1 and TRBJ2-5, with a tentative D call TRBD2 (6 bases). The germline V gene has CDR1 SGHRS and CDR2 YFSETQ. The CDR3 runs to 15 residues. The DNA for the CDR3 is TGCGCCAGCACCCGAGGGCGGGGATTCCAAGAGACTCAGTACTTC. Translated, it gives CASTRGRGFQETQYF.

Remarks on this clonotype: As the CDR3 is not closed by the conserved phenylalanine or tryptophan, this likely results from a read error. Here the CDR3 DNA reads TGTGCCAGCAGTCGCCGGGCAGGGACAGGTGGTGTCTACACCATC. Its protein is CASSRRAGTGGVYTI. The chain joins TRBV6-6 to TRBJ1-2; 8 bases fit TRBD1. The germline gives CDR1 MNHNY, CDR2 SVGAGI (reference sequence). V dropped 5 bases and J dropped 10; count of bases not matched to a gene: 15. The CDR3 is made up of 15 amino acids.

For this clonotype: This clone may be a read error of a much larger clone one base away. The conserved phenylalanine or tryptophan is not found at the CDR3 terminus, so this likely reflects a read error. The rearrangement links TRBV20-1 to TRBJ2-7; a weak D match, TRBD1 (6 bases). V dropped 6 bases and J dropped 1 base, with 16 bases sitting between them. Looked up from germline, CDR1 is DFQATT and CDR2 is SNEGSKA (reference sequence). The CDR3 totals 14 residues. The CDR3 DNA follows: TGCAGTGCAGACGCCCCAACAGGGTCCTACGAGCAGTACTTA. Its translation: CSADAPTGSYEQYL.

Remarks on this clonotype: An end of the junction differs from the germline gene, which may be a read error. This chain links TRBV10-2 with TRBJ2-2, with D possibly matching TRBD2 (5 bases). Germline CDR1 is WSHSY and CDR2 is SAAADI. The CDR3 runs to 11 residues. CDR3 protein: CANSGTGKLFF. CDR3 nucleotides: TGCGCCAACAGTGGCACCGGGAAGCTGTTTTTT.

This clonotype was recorded many times. The gene calls are TRBV6-5 and TRBJ1-1; no reliable D call. Trimming pared 9 bases from V and 2 bases from J, leaving 16 bases between. The CDR3 has 14 amino acids. The germline V gene has CDR1 MNHEY and CDR2 SVGAGI. CDR3 protein: CASSIVDANTEAFF. CDR3 nucleotide sequence: TGTGCCAGTTCGATCGTTGACGCAAACACTGAAGCTTTCTTT.

With respect to this clonotype: One end of the junction is discordant with germline, which a read error may explain. The chain couples TRBV11-3 to TRBJ2-3; D perhaps matches TRBD2 (5 bases). The germline CDR1 and CDR2 sequences are SGHNT and YENEEA. The CDR3 contains 15 residues. CDR3 region: CTITRREVSTDTHFF. CDR3 coding DNA: TGTACCATCACCCGTCGGGAAGTAAGCACAGATACGCATTTTTTT.

As for this clonotype: Relative to the germline gene, one junction end is altered; a read error may explain this. CDR3 region: CASSAGQGYDYTF. In DNA, the CDR3 is TGTGCCAGCAGCGCGGGACAGGGCTATGACTACACCTTC. The genes are TRBV11-1 and TRBJ1-2; 9 bases align to TRBD1. The CDR3 consists of 13 residues. Germline CDR1 reads SGHAT; CDR2 reads FQDESV (reference sequence).

Worth noting for this clonotype: The junction departs from germline at one end; a sequencing error may be responsible. The chain employs TRBV29-1 and TRBJ1-2, with D uncertain. Germline V CDR1 and CDR2: SQVTM, ANQGSEA. The CDR3 has 13 residues. The CDR3 DNA is TGCAGCGTTTTCCAGTCGGGAGCCTATGGCTATACCTTC. This codes for CSVFQSGAYGYTF. The variable domain in full, completed from reference TRBV29-1 and TRBJ1-2, reads SAVISQKPSRDICQRGTSLTIQCQVDSQVTMMFWYRQQPGQSLTLIATANQGSEATYESGFVIDKFPISRPNLTFSTLTVSNMSPEDSSIYLCSVFQSGAYGYTFGSGTRLTVV.

As concerns this clonotype: One end of the junction does not line up with germline, which may come from a read error. CDR3 nucleotides: TGTGCTAGCAGCTTGGTTGGGACTCATGGGGAGACCCAGTACTTC. This sequence encodes CASSLVGTHGETQYF. The chain couples TRBV5-4 to TRBJ2-5; tentatively, D is TRBD2 (6 bases). This CDR3 is built from 15 residues. CDR1 is SGHNT and CDR2 is YYREEE in the germline V gene (reference sequence).

In the case of this clonotype: Because it lacks the conserved phenylalanine or tryptophan at the end, this CDR3 is likely a read error. The genes are TRBV29-1 and TRBJ1-1, with TRBD1 matching over 11 bases. The germline CDR1 and CDR2 sequences are SQVTM and ANQGSEA. The length of the CDR3 is 15 residues. Unmatched junction bases numbered 15, after V lost 4 bases and J lost 11 bases. The CDR3 loop reads CSVGGDRGLKTGAFY. The CDR3 region has the DNA TGCAGCGTTGGGGGGGACAGGGGGTTAAAAACTGGGGCTTTCTAT.